One and the same sample provided the 26 T cell receptor beta chains below, sequenced in a study of blood T cells in healthy people across ages. Together with a sample-barcoded 5' primer, a J-beta primer mix was included in a second PCR lasting about 7 to 12 cycles. TCRdb passed the 5' RACE reads through MiXCR, listing each CDR3 protein once. This sample yields 550,000 to 650,000 distinct CDR3 sequences, of which around a quarter are seen a single time; approximately 3.6% belongs to the top ten. This sample was also put to use in a study of T cells of mothers and their children.

The sample was blood. These receptors were collected from a boy younger than 10 in good health.

The chain is built from TRBV7-9 and TRBJ2-5; D unclear. The end of the DNA fits TRBJ2-7 better, so the J call may be wrong. Germline CDR1 reads SEHNR; CDR2 reads FQNEAQ (reference sequence). CDR3 length: 14 residues. This CDR3 is CASSLDHQGYEQYF. As DNA, the CDR3 is TGTGCCAGCAGCTTAGACCATCAAGGCTACGAGCAGTACTTC.

The chain joins TRBV29-1 to TRBJ2-3; 11 bases line up with TRBD2. The CDR3 is made up of 13 amino acids. The germline V gene has CDR1 SQVTM and CDR2 ANQGSEA. With V trimmed by 6 bases and J by 6 bases, 5 bases remained unmatched. The CDR3 loop reads CSVDSGRADTQYF. DNA of the CDR3: TGCAGCGTCGATAGCGGGAGGGCGGATACGCAGTATTTT.

This clonotype has more than one count but fewer than ten. This rearrangement joins TRBV7-8 to TRBJ2-5; a weak D match, TRBD1 (5 bases). The CDR3 has 15 amino acids. The V gene's germline CDR1 is SGHVS and CDR2 FQNEAQ. V gave up 6 bases and J gave up 4 bases, with 18 bases separating them. The chain's CDR3 is CASSIRVFGRETQYF. The CDR3 nucleotides read TGTGCCAGCAGTATCAGGGTGTTTGGTCGAGAGACCCAGTACTTC. The full variable domain, in which reference TRBV7-8 and TRBJ2-5 provide the parts outside the CDR3, is GAGVSQSPRYKVAKRGQDVALRCDPISGHVSLFWYQQALGQGPEFLTYFQNEAQLDKSGLPSDRFFAERPEGSVSTLKIQRTQQEDSAVYLCASSIRVFGRETQYFGPGTRLLVL.

A few counts support this clonotype. This chain uses TRBV12-3 or TRBV12-4 with TRBJ1-3; weak D call: TRBD1 (6 bases). The V gene lost 3 bases and the J gene lost 0 bases, with 12 bases spanning the gap. The CDR3 runs to 16 residues. The CDR3, as DNA: TGTGCCAGCAGTTTCGACAGGCTAATCTCTGGAAACACCATATATTTT. It yields the protein CASSFDRLISGNTIYF.

This rearrangement joins TRBV7-8 to TRBJ2-4, with D unclear. Germline-derived CDR1 and CDR2 are SGHVS and FQNEAQ. V lost 2 bases and J 8 bases, leaving 7 bases between the germline ends. The CDR3 has 12 amino acids. DNA for the CDR3: TGTGCCAGCAGCTTAAACGAGTACATTCAGTACTTC. Translation: CASSLNEYIQYF.

The chain carries TRBV9 and TRBJ1-1; D not certain. CDR3 length: 15 amino acids. Trimming took 0 bases from V and 1 from J, leaving 10 bases between them. Per germline, CDR1 SGDLS and CDR2 YYNGEE. The CDR3 region has the DNA TGTGCCAGCAGCGTAGGACGAGATCCGAACACTGAAGCTTTCTTT. It specifies CASSVGRDPNTEAFF. Together with reference TRBV9 and TRBJ1-1, the CDR3 gives the full variable domain: DSGVTQTPKHLITATGQRVTLRCSPRSGDLSVYWYQQSLDQGLQFLIQYYNGEERAKGNILERFSAQQFPDLHSELNLSSLELGDSALYFCASSVGRDPNTEAFFGQGTRLTVV.

The chain carries TRBV5-1 and TRBJ1-1, with D possibly being TRBD1 (6 bases). The germline V and J ends were trimmed by 2 bases and 7 bases, with 15 bases remaining between them. The CDR3 has 14 residues. Germline V lookup: CDR1 SGHRS, CDR2 YFSETQ. Here the CDR3 reads CASSFQGRENEAFF. CDR3 bases: TGCGCCAGCAGCTTTCAGGGGAGGGAGAATGAAGCTTTCTTT.

This clonotype has a handful of counts. V is TRBV20-1 and J is TRBJ2-1; D is undetermined. Trimming took 0 bases from V and 6 from J, leaving 15 bases between them. This CDR3 contains 15 residues. In germline, CDR1 is DFQATT, CDR2 SNEGSKA (reference sequence). DNA of the CDR3: TGCAGTGCTAGAGATTCTAGGAGTAGGATCAATGAGCAGTTCTTC. Translation: CSARDSRSRINEQFF.

This clonotype was found a few times. The chain has TRBV19 and TRBJ1-5; D not certain. The CDR3 extends over 13 amino acids. Germline V gene data show CDR1 as LNHDA and CDR2 as SQIVND (reference sequence). Deletions cut 3 bases from V and 6 bases from J, with 9 bases between. The CDR3 reads CASSIGRTQPQHF. In nucleotides, the CDR3 is TGTGCCAGTAGTATCGGCAGGACTCAGCCCCAGCATTTT.

The V and J genes are TRBV20-1 and TRBJ2-1; 16 bases are a match to TRBD2. The junction had 7 bases not matched to a gene; V was cut back by 0 bases and J by 8 bases. CDR3 length: 17 residues. Germline CDR1 and CDR2: DFQATT and SNEGSKA (reference sequence). The chain's CDR3 is CSARDRGTSGRVDEQFF. The DNA for the CDR3 is TGCAGTGCTAGAGATAGGGGGACTAGCGGGAGGGTGGATGAGCAGTTCTTC.

CDR3 coding DNA: TGTGCCAGCAGCTTAGCGGCGGACCCGCGGACCCAGTACTTC. It codes for CASSLAADPRTQYF. J is TRBJ2-5 and V is TRBV7-6; D is uncertain. This CDR3 region has 14 residues. Trimming shortened V by 0 bases and J by 7 bases, and 12 bases separated the two germline ends. Germline CDR1 and CDR2: SGHVS and FNYEAQ.

The chain has TRBV19 and TRBJ2-5; D perhaps matches TRBD2 (6 bases). The J call is doubtful: the DNA matches TRBJ2-1 better. Looked up from germline, CDR1 is LNHDA and CDR2 is SQIVND (reference sequence). The CDR3 totals 13 residues. CDR3 in DNA: TGTGCCAGTGGACTCCGGGACTTCAATGAGCAGTTCTTC. Translating it yields CASGLRDFNEQFF.

The chain joins TRBV5-6 to TRBJ2-7; TRBD2 is a possible D gene (6 bases). This CDR3 spans 12 amino acids. V was shortened by 1 base and J by 6 bases, with 8 bases between the two germline ends. Germline CDR1 is SGHDT and CDR2 is YYEEEE. The CDR3 nucleotides read TGTGCCAGCAGCTTGCTGGGGGGCGAGCAGTACTTC. It is translated as CASSLLGGEQYF.

V is TRBV6-6 and J is TRBJ1-4; the match to TRBD1 covers 9 bases. The junction had 2 bases not matched to a gene; V was cut back by 7 bases and J by 8 bases. Per germline, CDR1 MNHNY and CDR2 SVGAGI (reference sequence). The CDR3 is 12 amino acids. The DNA for the CDR3 is TGTGCCAGCACTACAGGGGGCGAAAAACTGTTTTTT. Translation: CASTTGGEKLFF.

In its sample, this clonotype was seen once. The rearrangement joins TRBV5-5 to TRBJ2-1; D not resolved. The DNA end favors TRBJ2-5, so the J call may be wrong. The length of the CDR3 is 14 residues. Germline CDR1 SGHKS, CDR2 YYEKEE (reference sequence). In DNA form, the CDR3 reads TGTGCCAGCAGCTTCTTACCATTGCAGGAGACCCAGTACTTC. Translating it yields CASSFLPLQETQYF.

The CDR3 loop is CSARAAVKNIQYF. CDR3 nucleotides: TGCAGTGCTAGGGCGGCAGTCAAAAACATTCAGTACTTC. This chain links TRBV20-1 with TRBJ2-4; D gene ambiguous. Germline V gives CDR1 DFQATT, CDR2 SNEGSKA (reference sequence). With 3 bases removed from V and 3 bases from J, the gap between germline ends came to 9 bases. This CDR3 contains 13 residues.

This clonotype was picked up a small number of times. The rearrangement uses TRBV13 and TRBJ2-3, with 7 bases that match TRBD1. V lost 3 bases, J lost 7 bases, and 4 bases stayed unmatched. Per germline, CDR1 PRHDT and CDR2 FYEKMQ (reference sequence). This CDR3 comprises 13 residues. This CDR3 reads CASSLTGRNTQYF. CDR3 sequence (DNA): TGTGCCAGCAGCTTGACAGGGCGAAATACGCAGTATTTT.

The V and J genes are TRBV3-1 and TRBJ2-1; D is possibly TRBD2 (5 bases). CDR3 length: 13 amino acids. Germline-derived CDR1 and CDR2 are LGHDT and YNNKEL (reference sequence). V was trimmed by 1 base and J by 9 bases, leaving 10 bases between them. As DNA, the CDR3 is TGTGCCAGCAGCCAAGTACTAGAATCTGAGCAGTTCTTC. Protein product: CASSQVLESEQFF.

The chain employs TRBV6-2 or TRBV6-3 and TRBJ2-4; either TRBD1 or TRBD2 may fit D (6 bases each). The V end was cut by 9 bases, the J end by 0 bases, with 12 bases between. The germline CDR1 and CDR2 sequences are MNHEY and SVGEGT. The CDR3 is made up of 14 amino acids. CDR3 sequence reads: CARGGLLAKNIQYF. CDR3 nucleotides: TGTGCCAGAGGGGGGCTCCTAGCCAAAAACATTCAGTACTTC.

J is TRBJ2-5 and V is TRBV4-3; tentatively, D is TRBD1 or TRBD2 (5 bases each). TRBJ2-7 explains the end of the DNA better; the J call may be wrong. Germline assignment: CDR1 LGHNA and CDR2 YSLEER. This CDR3 has 13 residues. Here the CDR3 DNA reads TGCGCCAGCAGCGGGGGTAGCCCAAACGAGCAGTACTTC. Its protein is CASSGGSPNEQYF.

The chain links TRBV10-3 to TRBJ1-2, with 9 bases matching TRBD1. V shed 5 bases, J shed 4 bases, and the junction held 8 bases outside the gene matches. Germline V lookup: CDR1 ENHRY, CDR2 SYGVKD. The CDR3 loop spans 15 amino acids. CDR3: CAISTGTGPFYGYTF. CDR3 DNA: TGTGCCATCAGTACCGGGACAGGGCCGTTCTATGGCTACACCTTC.

This clonotype has only a few counts. The chain carries TRBV20-1 and TRBJ2-6, with no clear D. In germline, CDR1 is DFQATT, CDR2 SNEGSKA (reference sequence). This CDR3 has 11 amino acids. The CDR3 loop reads CSGLGANVLTF. DNA for the CDR3: TGCAGCGGCCTCGGGGCCAACGTCCTGACTTTC.

Many counts were recorded for this clonotype. The V and J genes are TRBV6-6 and TRBJ1-2, with 9 bases lining up with TRBD1. This CDR3 contains 12 residues. The trim removed 4 bases at V and 6 bases at J, leaving 0 bases unmatched. The V gene's germline CDR1 is MNHNY and CDR2 SVGAGI (reference sequence). The CDR3 DNA reads as TGTGCCAGCAGTTGGACAGGGGATGGCTACACCTTC. Its protein product is CASSWTGDGYTF.

The chain links TRBV9 to TRBJ2-5, with D maybe TRBD2 (6 bases). The tail of the sequence fits TRBJ2-7 better, so the J call may be wrong. This CDR3 has 15 amino acids. Germline loops: CDR1 SGDLS, CDR2 YYNGEE. The CDR3 DNA is TGTGCCAGCAGCGTCGGGAGCGCCATCCCCTACGAGCAGTACTTC. This gives the protein CASSVGSAIPYEQYF.

The CDR3, as DNA: TGTGCCAGCAGCGTTGTACAGGACCAAGAGACCCAGTACTTC. As protein: CASSVVQDQETQYF. The chain is built from TRBV9 and TRBJ2-5; the D gene is possibly TRBD1 (5 bases). Deletions cut 2 bases from V and 0 bases from J, with 8 bases between. Germline V gene sequence: CDR1 SGDLS, CDR2 YYNGEE. CDR3 size: 14 residues. The full variable domain, its missing parts supplied by reference TRBV9 and TRBJ2-5, is DSGVTQTPKHLITATGQRVTLRCSPRSGDLSVYWYQQSLDQGLQFLIQYYNGEERAKGNILERFSAQQFPDLHSELNLSSLELGDSALYFCASSVVQDQETQYFGPGTRLLVL.

In this sample, this clonotype turned up a few times. The chain is built from TRBV9 and TRBJ2-5; 8 bases map to TRBD2. Germline assignment: CDR1 SGDLS and CDR2 YYNGEE. CDR3 size: 18 residues. The V and J ends lost 0 bases and 1 base, in that order; junction bases with no gene match: 11. The CDR3 loop is CASSVEGLSGSVQETQYF. In nucleotides, the CDR3 is TGTGCCAGCAGCGTAGAGGGGCTGAGCGGGAGCGTCCAAGAGACCCAGTACTTC.